This TCR beta chain comes out of a study of shared clonotypes between healthy human individuals. Produced via immunoSEQ multiplex PCR; TCRdb's table is partial and in-frame only. In the table there are about 2.4 million clones, around 90% of which are singletons. The sequencing sample was made of naive CD4+ T cells sorted from blood. This sample's subset: CD45RA+ positively selected. The source is a man aged 18 to 29 in good health.

This chain's CDR3 is CASSYGGLAGPLPGANVLTF. In DNA form, the CDR3 reads TGCGCCAGCAGCTATGGGGGACTAGCGGGACCATTACCTGGGGCCAACGTCCTGACTTTC. V and J are TRBV5-1 and TRBJ2-6; 13 bases agree with TRBD2. Germline CDR1 is SGHRS and CDR2 is YFSETQ. This CDR3 is 20 amino acids long. V trimming: 3 bases; J trimming: 2 bases; junction bases outside the gene matches: 11.